This T cell receptor beta chain stems from a study of blood T cell repertoires in COVID-19. Looking at the study overall: Samples taken during acute and convalescent COVID-19 were collected in the United States, Italy and Spain. Sources were T cells, B-cell-depleted T cells, or PBMCs; the material itself was cDNA or gDNA.

Clones were sequenced by immunoSEQ multiplex PCR, and TCRdb holds only the in-frame ones, with some missing. This table has fewer than 150,000 clones, approximately 77% appearing once. As regards this clone: Other DNA sequences in this sample translate to the same CDR3.

This sequence was found in an older man with acute or convalescent COVID-19. Sequences were obtained from peripheral blood.

The CDR3 region is CASSASNTEAFF. The CDR3 DNA is TGTGCCAGCAGTGCGAGCAACACTGAAGCTTTCTTT. The chain couples TRBV2 to TRBJ1-1; D not certain. Germline CDR1 is SNHLY and CDR2 is FYNNEI. Trimming cost V 4 bases and J 2 bases, with 5 bases left between them. The CDR3 contains 12 residues.